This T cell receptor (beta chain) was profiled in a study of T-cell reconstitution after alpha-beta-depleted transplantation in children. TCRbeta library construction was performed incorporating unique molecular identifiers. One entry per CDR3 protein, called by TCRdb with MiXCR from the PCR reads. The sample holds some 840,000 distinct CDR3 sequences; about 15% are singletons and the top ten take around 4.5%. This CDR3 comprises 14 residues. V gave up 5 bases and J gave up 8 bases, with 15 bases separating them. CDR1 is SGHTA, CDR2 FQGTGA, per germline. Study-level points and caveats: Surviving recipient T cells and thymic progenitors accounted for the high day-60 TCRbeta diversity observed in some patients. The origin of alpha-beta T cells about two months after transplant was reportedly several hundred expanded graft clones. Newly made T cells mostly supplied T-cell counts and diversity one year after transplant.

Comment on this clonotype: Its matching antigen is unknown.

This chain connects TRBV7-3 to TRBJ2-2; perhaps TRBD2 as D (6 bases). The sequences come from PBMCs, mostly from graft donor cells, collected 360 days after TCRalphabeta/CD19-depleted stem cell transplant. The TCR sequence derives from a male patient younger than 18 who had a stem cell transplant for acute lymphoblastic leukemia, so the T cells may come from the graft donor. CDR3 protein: CASSPDPAGGELFF. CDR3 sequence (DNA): TGTGCCAGCAGCCCTGACCCCGCGGGGGGGGAGCTGTTTTTT.